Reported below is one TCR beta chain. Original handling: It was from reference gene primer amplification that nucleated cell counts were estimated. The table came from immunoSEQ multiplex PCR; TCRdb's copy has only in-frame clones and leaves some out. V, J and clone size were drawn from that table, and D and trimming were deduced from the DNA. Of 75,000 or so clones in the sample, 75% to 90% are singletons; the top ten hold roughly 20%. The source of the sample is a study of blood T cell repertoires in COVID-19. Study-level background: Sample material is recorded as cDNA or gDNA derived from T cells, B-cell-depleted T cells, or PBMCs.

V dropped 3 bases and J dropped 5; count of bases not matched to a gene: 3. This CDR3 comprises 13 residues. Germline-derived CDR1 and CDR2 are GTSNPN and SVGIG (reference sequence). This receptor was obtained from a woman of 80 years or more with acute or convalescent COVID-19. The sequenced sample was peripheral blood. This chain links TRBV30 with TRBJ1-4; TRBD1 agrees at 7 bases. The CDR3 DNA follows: TGTGCCTGGAGACAGGGGAGGAATGAAAAACTGTTTTTT. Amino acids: CAWRQGRNEKLFF.